This T cell receptor (beta chain) was sequenced during a study of OX40 agonist ivuxolimab in advanced cancers. If patients had autoimmune disease history or systemic immunosuppression, they were excluded. This clone was recorded a few times. TCRdb keeps only in-frame clones here, not all; method: immunoSEQ multiplex PCR. The sample lists some 74,000 clones, 94% seen once, with around 10% in the top ten. The CDR3 extends over 11 amino acids. Per germline, CDR1 MDHEN and CDR2 SYDVKM. V lost 8 bases and J lost 4, with 8 bases in between. The TCR originated in an adult with an advanced solid tumor such as melanoma, head and neck, liver or kidney cancer. The gene calls are TRBV28 and TRBJ1-1; D not resolved. The sequencing here drew on CD4+ or CD8+ T cells sorted from blood, taken in a trial of the OX40 agonist ivuxolimab. The CDR3 protein is CASQEATEAFF. For the CDR3, the DNA is TGTGCCAGCCAAGAAGCCACTGAAGCTTTCTTT.